The source of this T cell receptor beta chain is a study of CD8+ T cells in alopecia areata. Study observations and caveats: Between patients, shared TCR sequences were less clear than in mice. This was possibly due in part to HLA diversity in the patient population. In scalp, tofacitinib significantly decreased clonality and expanded CD8+ clones among the top 100. Numerous expanded lesional clones remained in scalp and blood during tofacitinib.

Sequencing templates came from extracted RNA that was reverse transcribed into cDNA. Sequenced by immunoSEQ multiplex PCR; TCRdb stores in-frame clones only, minus some. The table records some 88,000 clones, roughly 47% of them present only once. The CDR3 contains 14 residues. CDR1 and CDR2 (germline): SEHNR, FQNEAQ (reference sequence). V lost 5 bases to trimming and J lost 6 bases, with 17 bases between them. The sample's treatment: oral pan-JAK inhibitor, 5-10 mg twice daily. Both peripheral blood and punch biopsies of lesional scalp skin were obtained from patients who had alopecia areata. This clone was detected only once. Its antigen is not known.

The sample here was CD8+ T cells sorted from blood, taken at week 24, from a patient treated with tofacitinib. The sequence was collected from a human donor with alopecia areata. The chain uses TRBV7-9 and TRBJ2-7; TRBD2 might be the D (6 bases). The CDR3 sequence is CASSGRTQGREQYF. The CDR3 DNA sequence: TGTGCCAGCAGCGGGAGGACCCAGGGACGCGAGCAGTACTTC.